These T cell receptor beta chains were read from a single sample in a study of Ad26.COV2.S vaccination and SARS-CoV-2 variants. Produced via immunoSEQ multiplex PCR; TCRdb's table is partial and in-frame only. The sample includes some 390,000 clones, 89% of them seen just once. The material sequenced was peripheral blood, taken in a trial of Ad26.COV2.S vaccine versus placebo. These receptors were taken from a person between 18 and 65 years old who received the Ad26.COV2.S COVID-19 vaccine or a placebo. Each CDR3 is given with its conserved first and last residue. D genes are given only for firm matches. A row's size may be missing; if present it is once, few, many or a size class.

V	D	J	size	length	DNA	CDR3
TRBV3-1/TRBV3-2	TRBD2	TRBJ2-7	.	12	TGTGCCACCGGACTAGCCGGGCGCGAGCAGTACTTC	CATGLAGREQYF
TRBV28	.	TRBJ1-3	.	15	TGTGCCAGCGTAAAGCGAGGATCTACCGGAAACACCATATATTTT	CASVKRGSTGNTIYF
TRBV30	.	TRBJ1-5	.	13	TGTGCCTGGAGTCGGGGGACCAATCAGCCCCAGCATTTT	CAWSRGTNQPQHF
TRBV6-5	.	TRBJ1-1	once	14	TGTGCCAGCAGTTACTCGCAGGGATTAACTGAAGCTTTCTTT	CASSYSQGLTEAFF
TRBV4-2	TRBD2	TRBJ2-2	.	17	TGTGCCAGCAGCACCCAAGGGGCGGGAGCGACGATCGGGGAGCTGTTTTTT	CASSTQGAGATIGELFF
TRBV27	.	TRBJ1-2	.	13	TGTGCCAGCAGACAGGGTGCCAACTATGGCTACACCTTC	CASRQGANYGYTF
TRBV9	.	TRBJ2-1	.	15	TGTGCCAGCACATTCGGGCCCACCAGGGACAATGAGCAGTTCTTC	CASTFGPTRDNEQFF
TRBV7-9	.	TRBJ2-1	once	15	TGTGCCAGCAGCCTAAGCGGCTTCTCCTACAATGAGCAGTTCTTC	CASSLSGFSYNEQFF
TRBV9	TRBD1	TRBJ2-1	.	14	TGTGCCAGCAGCGCCGGACAGGGATACAATGAGCAGTTCTTC	CASSAGQGYNEQFF
TRBV25-1	.	TRBJ2-4	.	15	TGTGCCAGCAGTGACAATATCGGGACGGAGAACATTCAGTACTTC	CASSDNIGTENIQYF
TRBV2	TRBD1	TRBJ1-4	.	16	TGTGCCAGCAGTGCGGACAGGGGGCTTGCTAATGAAAAACTGTTTTTT	CASSADRGLANEKLFF
TRBV10-3	TRBD1	TRBJ1-1	.	14	TGTGCCATCAGTACGGGACAGCACAACACTGAAGCTTTCTTT	CAISTGQHNTEAFF
TRBV5-4	TRBD1	TRBJ2-5	.	13	TGTGCCAGCAGCTTTACAGGGGTCGAGACCCAGTACTTC	CASSFTGVETQYF
TRBV27	TRBD2	TRBJ2-1	.	18	TGTGCCAGCAGTTTGGGACTAGCGGCCGGGAGCTCCTACAATGAGCAGTTCTTC	CASSLGLAAGSSYNEQFF
TRBV7-2	TRBD1	TRBJ1-2	.	13	TGTGCCAGCAAAACTGACAGGGACAATGGCTACACCTTC	CASKTDRDNGYTF
TRBV28	.	TRBJ1-1	.	14	TGTGCCAGCAGTCCCCTGTCCGGACTCACTGAAGCTTTCTTT	CASSPLSGLTEAFF
TRBV6-5	.	TRBJ2-1	.	14	TGTGCCAGCAGGGGGAGGTTGAACGACAATGAGCAGTTCTTC	CASRGRLNDNEQFF
TRBV10-1	TRBD2	TRBJ2-7	.	17	TGCGCCAGCAGCCCCGGGACTAGCGGGAGTAGCAACGACGAGCAGTACTTC	CASSPGTSGSSNDEQYF
TRBV19	TRBD2	TRBJ2-1	.	15	TGTGCCAGTAGCAGTAGCGGGAGGGAGTACAATGAGCAGTTCTTC	CASSSSGREYNEQFF
TRBV30	.	TRBJ1-3	.	13	TGTGCCTACGCTGGAGGGTCTGGAAACACCATATATTTT	CAYAGGSGNTIYF
TRBV28	.	TRBJ1-2	.	14	TGTGCCAGCAGTTCCCCGGGCCCTCCGAACGGCTACACCTTC	CASSSPGPPNGYTF
TRBV30	.	TRBJ1-5	once	13	TGTGCCTGGTCTCGAAACAGCAATCAGCCCCAGCATTTT	CAWSRNSNQPQHF
TRBV6-6	TRBD2	TRBJ2-7	.	15	TGTGCCAGCAGTTCCTCTAGCGGGAGGGGTTACGAGCAGTACTTC	CASSSSSGRGYEQYF
TRBV2	.	TRBJ2-4	.	11	TGTGCCAGCAGTGAGGGAAACATTCAGTACTTC	CASSEGNIQYF
TRBV27	TRBD2	TRBJ2-1	.	16	TGTGCCAGCAGTTTTTTTCCTAGCGGGAGATCTGCTGAGCAGTTCTTC	CASSFFPSGRSAEQFF
TRBV27	.	TRBJ1-6	.	17	TGTGCCAGCAGTTTGTCTAGGGGTCGGTCCTATAATTCACCCCTCCACTTT	CASSLSRGRSYNSPLHF
TRBV2	.	TRBJ1-1	.	14	TGTGCCAGCAGTGAAGTACTCATGAACACTGAAGCTTTCTTT	CASSEVLMNTEAFF
TRBV27	.	TRBJ1-2	.	15	TGTGCCAGCAGTCCCAATGGGGGAGGGGGCTATGGCTACACCTTC	CASSPNGGGGYGYTF
TRBV9	.	TRBJ1-5	.	15	TGTGCCAGCAGCGTAGGATCGGGTAGCAATCAGCCCCAGCATTTT	CASSVGSGSNQPQHF
TRBV27	TRBD2	TRBJ2-5	.	15	TGTGCCAGCAGTTGGACTAGCGGCCACCAAGAGACCCAGTACTTC	CASSWTSGHQETQYF
TRBV9	.	TRBJ1-5	.	14	TGTGCCAGCAGCCCCAAAGGGGTCGACCAGCCCCAGCATTTT	CASSPKGVDQPQHF
TRBV6-5	TRBD1	TRBJ1-2	.	15	TGTGCCAGCAGTCGAGGGACAGCCGCTAACTATGGCTACACCTTC	CASSRGTAANYGYTF
TRBV6-2/TRBV6-3	TRBD2	TRBJ2-7	.	15	TGTGCCAGCAGTTGGACTAGCGGGACCCACTACGAGCAGTACTTC	CASSWTSGTHYEQYF
TRBV30	.	TRBJ2-5	.	10	TGTGCCTGGATGATGGAGACCCAGTACTTC	CAWMMETQYF
TRBV2	TRBD2	TRBJ2-1	.	16	TGTGCCAGCAGTGGGCCAGGACTAGCGGAGTACAATGAGCAGTTCTTC	CASSGPGLAEYNEQFF
TRBV4-3	.	TRBJ2-7	.	16	TGCGCCAGCAGCCAAGATTTCAGGTCCCCTACCTACGAGCAGTACTTC	CASSQDFRSPTYEQYF
TRBV24-1	.	TRBJ2-3	.	13	TGTGCCATCAGAGGGACCGCGGGAGATACGCAGTATTTT	CAIRGTAGDTQYF
TRBV6-2/TRBV6-3	.	TRBJ1-5	.	14	TGTGCCAGCAGCCTCGGGGGAGCCAATCAGCCCCAGCATTTT	CASSLGGANQPQHF
TRBV30	.	TRBJ2-6	.	14	TGTGCCTGGACTCAAGTACCTGGGGCCAACGTCCTGACTTTC	CAWTQVPGANVLTF
TRBV7-9	TRBD1	TRBJ2-1	.	14	TGTGCCAGCAGCTTGACACAGGGGGACAATGAGCAGTTCTTC	CASSLTQGDNEQFF
TRBV25-1	.	TRBJ1-4	.	16	TGTGCCAGCAGTGGCCCTAGATGGGAGACTCAGGAAAAACTGTTTTTT	CASSGPRWETQEKLFF
TRBV4-1	.	TRBJ2-3	.	13	TGCGCCAGCAGCCAAGCCCGTGAAGATACGCAGTATTTT	CASSQAREDTQYF
TRBV30	.	TRBJ1-2	.	11	TGTGCCTGGAGCCACAGGGCTGGCTACACCTTC	CAWSHRAGYTF
TRBV5-1	TRBD1	TRBJ1-3	.	15	TGCGCCAGCAGCTCCGGGACAGCCTCTGGAAACACCATATATTTT	CASSSGTASGNTIYF
TRBV24-1	.	TRBJ2-1	.	11	TGTGCCACCAGTGATTCGAATGAGCAGTTCTTC	CATSDSNEQFF
TRBV10-3	.	TRBJ2-1	.	14	TGTGCCATCAGTGGCGGTTTAGCCCCCAATGAGCAGTTCTTC	CAISGGLAPNEQFF